The present entry profiles one T cell receptor (beta chain) with its context. This entry belongs to a study of CD8 T cells in Susac syndrome. The CDR3 totals 13 residues. Trimming took 5 bases from V and 10 from J, leaving 15 bases between them. Germline lookup yields CDR1 MGHRA and CDR2 YSYEKL. Random hexamers served to reverse transcribe roughly 0.5 to 1 ug RNA. Amplification of the TCR beta CDR3 was carried out by immunoSEQ multiplex PCR, which spanned a total of 54 Vbeta and 13 Jbeta segments. TCRdb used MiXCR to reprocess the immunoSEQ multiplex PCR reads, holding one entry per CDR3 protein. The sample has 160,000 or so distinct CDR3 sequences, roughly 95% seen once. The authors sequenced TCR beta from blood CD8+ and CD4+ T cells. Those who served as multiple sclerosis controls were treatment-naive patients with stable or active relapsing-remitting disease.

The sequenced sample was CD8+ T cells from PBMCs. This TCR derives from a human donor with multiple sclerosis. The chain has TRBV4-1 and TRBJ2-1; D possibly corresponds to TRBD2 (6 bases). CDR3 in DNA: TGCGCCAGCAGCTTCCGGGACTCGAGGGAGCAGTTCTTC. Its protein is CASSFRDSREQFF.